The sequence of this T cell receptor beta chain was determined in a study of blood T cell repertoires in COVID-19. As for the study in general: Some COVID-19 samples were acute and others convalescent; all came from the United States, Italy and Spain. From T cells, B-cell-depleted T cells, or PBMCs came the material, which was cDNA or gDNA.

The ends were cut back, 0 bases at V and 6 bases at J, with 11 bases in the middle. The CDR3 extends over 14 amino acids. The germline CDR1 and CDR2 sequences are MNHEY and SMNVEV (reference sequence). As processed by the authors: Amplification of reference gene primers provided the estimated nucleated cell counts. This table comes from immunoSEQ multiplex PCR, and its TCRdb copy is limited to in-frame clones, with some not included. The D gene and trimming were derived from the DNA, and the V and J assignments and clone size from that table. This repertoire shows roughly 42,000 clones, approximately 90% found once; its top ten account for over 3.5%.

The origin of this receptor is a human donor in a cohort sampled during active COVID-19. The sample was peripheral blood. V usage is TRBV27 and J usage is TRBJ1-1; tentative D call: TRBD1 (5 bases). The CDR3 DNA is TGTGCCAGCAGTTTATCGTCCGGGGGGTCTGAAGCTTTCTTT. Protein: CASSLSSGGSEAFF.